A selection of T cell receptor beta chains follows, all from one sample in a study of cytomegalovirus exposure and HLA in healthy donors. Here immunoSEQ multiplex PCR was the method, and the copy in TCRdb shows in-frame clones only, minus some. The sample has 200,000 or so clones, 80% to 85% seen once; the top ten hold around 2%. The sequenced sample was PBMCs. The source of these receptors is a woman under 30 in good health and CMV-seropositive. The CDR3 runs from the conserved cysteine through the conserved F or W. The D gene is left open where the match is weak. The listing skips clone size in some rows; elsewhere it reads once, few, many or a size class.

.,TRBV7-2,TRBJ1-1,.,TGTGCCAGCAGCTCTATTAGGAACACTGAAGCTTTCTTT,CASSSIRNTEAFF
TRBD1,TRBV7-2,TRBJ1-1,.,TGTGCCAGCAGCATCCGGGACAGGGGGCCGAACACTGAAGCTTTCTTT,CASSIRDRGPNTEAFF
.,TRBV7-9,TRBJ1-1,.,TGTGCCAGCAGCCCCCAACAGGGGAACACTGAAGCTTTCTTT,CASSPQQGNTEAFF
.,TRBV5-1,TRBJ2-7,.,TGCGCCAGCAGCTTGCGACAGAACTACGAGCAGTACTTC,CASSLRQNYEQYF
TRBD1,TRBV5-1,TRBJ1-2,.,TGCGCCAGCCGCGCGGGACAGGGGTATAATGGCTACACCTTC,CASRAGQGYNGYTF
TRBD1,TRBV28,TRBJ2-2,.,TGTGCCAGCAGTTTATGGCAGGGGGTGGACGGGGAGCTGTTTTTT,CASSLWQGVDGELFF
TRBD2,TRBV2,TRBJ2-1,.,TGTGCCAGCAGTGAAGGACTAGCGGGGGCCTACAATGAGCAGTTCTTC,CASSEGLAGAYNEQFF
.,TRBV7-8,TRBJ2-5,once,TGTGCCAGCAGCTTTGGGGCGAGACAAGAGACCCAGTACTTC,CASSFGARQETQYF
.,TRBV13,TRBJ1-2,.,TGTGCCAGCAGCCCACCAGGACAAATCGTTCGAGACTATGGCTACACCTTC,CASSPPGQIVRDYGYTF
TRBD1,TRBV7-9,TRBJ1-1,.,TGTGCCAGCAGCTTTGTCCCGGGACAGGGTTGGGGCACTGAAGCTTTCTTT,CASSFVPGQGWGTEAFF
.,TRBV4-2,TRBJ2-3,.,TGTGCCAGCAGCCTGGCGGGGAAGAGCACAGATACGCAGTATTTT,CASSLAGKSTDTQYF
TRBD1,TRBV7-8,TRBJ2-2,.,TGTGCCAGCAGCCCGAGACAGGGGTGGGACACCGGGGAGCTGTTTTTT,CASSPRQGWDTGELFF
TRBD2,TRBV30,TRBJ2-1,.,TGTGCCTGGAGTGGCGGGGGGCACCCCTACAATGAGCAGTTCTTC,CAWSGGGHPYNEQFF
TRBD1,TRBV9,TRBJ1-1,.,TGTGCCAGCAGCGGAGAGGTGGTGGGACAGACTGAAGCTTTCTTT,CASSGEVVGQTEAFF
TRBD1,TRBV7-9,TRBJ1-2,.,TGTGCCAGCAGCCGTCAGACAGGGAACTATGGCTACACCTTC,CASSRQTGNYGYTF
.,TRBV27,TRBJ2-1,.,TGTGCCAGCATGGGGGGTCCCAGCGATGAGCAGTTCTTC,CASMGGPSDEQFF
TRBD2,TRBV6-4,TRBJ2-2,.,TGTGCCAGCAGCGTGAGAGCGGGGGCTAGCGGGGAGCTGTTTTTT,CASSVRAGASGELFF
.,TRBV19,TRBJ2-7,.,TGTGCCAGTAGTATAGGAGGGGGATCCTACGAGCAGTACTTC,CASSIGGGSYEQYF
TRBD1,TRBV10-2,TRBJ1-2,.,TGCGCCAGCAGTGAAGGGGGCCCTAACTATGGCTACACCTTC,CASSEGGPNYGYTF
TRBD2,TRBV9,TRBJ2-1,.,TGTGCCAGCAGCGTAGGCGGGGGGTACAATGAGCAGTTCTTC,CASSVGGGYNEQFF
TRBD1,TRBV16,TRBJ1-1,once,TGTGCCAGCAGCCAATCGGGGACACAGGGGATGAACACTGAAGCTTTCTTT,CASSQSGTQGMNTEAFF
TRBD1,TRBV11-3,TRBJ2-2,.,TGTGCCAGCAGCTTGGGACAGCCCGGGGAGCTGTTTTTT,CASSLGQPGELFF
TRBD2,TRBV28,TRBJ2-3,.,TGTGCCAGCAGTAAACCCTCCCTCGGGGGGACCGAACCCTTGGATACGCAGTATTTT,CASSKPSLGGTEPLDTQYF
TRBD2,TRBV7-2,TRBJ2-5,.,TGTGCCAGCAGCTTAACCAGGACTAGCGGGGCGTACCAAGAGACCCAGTACTTC,CASSLTRTSGAYQETQYF
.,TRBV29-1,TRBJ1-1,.,TGCAGCGTCAACGACAATCCGGGACAGAACACTGAAGCTTTCTTT,CSVNDNPGQNTEAFF
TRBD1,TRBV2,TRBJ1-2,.,TGTGCCAGCAGTGCCCAGACAGGGGGTGGGTATGGCTACACCTTC,CASSAQTGGGYGYTF
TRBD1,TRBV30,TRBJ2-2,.,TGTGCGGCCGGGACAGGGTCCACCGGGGAGCTGTTTTTT,CAAGTGSTGELFF
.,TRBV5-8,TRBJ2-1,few,TGTGCCAGCAGTTCCCTTTCCCTAATAACGCAGTTCTTC,CASSSLSLITQFF
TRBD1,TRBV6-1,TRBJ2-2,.,TGTGCCAGCAGTGGATACAGGGGCTTGGTGGCAGCCGGGGAGCTGTTTTTT,CASSGYRGLVAAGELFF
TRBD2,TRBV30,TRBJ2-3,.,TGTGCCGGAAACAGCGGGGGACTCACAGATACGCAGTATTTT,CAGNSGGLTDTQYF
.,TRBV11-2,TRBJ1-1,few,TGTGCCAGCTCCTCTCCCTCCCTCAGGGGACGTACTTTGAACACTGAAGCTTTCTTT,CASSSPSLRGRTLNTEAFF
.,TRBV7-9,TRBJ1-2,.,TGTGCCAGCAGCTTAATTTCAAGGGGTGGCTACACCTTC,CASSLISRGGYTF
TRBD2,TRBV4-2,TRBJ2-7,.,TGTGCCAGCAGCCATACTAGCGGGGGATACGAGCAGTACTTC,CASSHTSGGYEQYF
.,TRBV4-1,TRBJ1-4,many,TGCGCCAGCAGCCAAACTCCGGCGGGGGCTAATGAAAAACTGTTTTTT,CASSQTPAGANEKLFF
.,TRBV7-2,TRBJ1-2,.,TGTGCCAGCAGCTTTAAGGGGAATCCACCCTATGGCTACACCTTC,CASSFKGNPPYGYTF
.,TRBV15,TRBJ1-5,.,TGTGCCACCAGCAGAGATCCCAGGTGGGATCAGCCCCAGCATTTT,CATSRDPRWDQPQHF
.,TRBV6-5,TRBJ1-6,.,TGTGCCAGCACTGACGGGACAACCTTCCACTTT,CASTDGTTFHF
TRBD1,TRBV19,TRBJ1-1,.,TGTGCCAGTAGAAATTATGGGGTGAGAGGACAGGGTACTGAAGCTTTCTTT,CASRNYGVRGQGTEAFF
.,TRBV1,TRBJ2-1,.,TGCACCAGCAGCCAAGGAGCGGGGGGCGACAATGAGCAGTTCTTC,CTSSQGAGGDNEQFF
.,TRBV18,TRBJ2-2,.,TGTGCCAGCTCACCCCAACCGGGAACGAACACCGGGGAGCTGTTTTTT,CASSPQPGTNTGELFF
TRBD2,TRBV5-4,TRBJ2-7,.,TGTGCCAGCAGCTTAGTAGCGGGGGGGCCGGTCGAGCAGTACTTC,CASSLVAGGPVEQYF
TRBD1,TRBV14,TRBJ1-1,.,TGTGCCAGCAGCCCGGGGCCTACAGGGGGCCGGGGGCCGAGGACTGAAGCTTTCTTT,CASSPGPTGGRGPRTEAFF
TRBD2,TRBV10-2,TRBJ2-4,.,TGCGCCAGCAGTGTTTCTAGCGGGGGGGCGGGAAACATTCAGTACTTC,CASSVSSGGAGNIQYF
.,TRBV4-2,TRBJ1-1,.,TGTGCCAGCAGCGTACAGAGGGACACTGAAGCTTTCTTT,CASSVQRDTEAFF
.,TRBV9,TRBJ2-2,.,TGTGCCAGTAGCGTGGGGGGAGGCAGAAACACCGGGGAGCTGTTTTTT,CASSVGGGRNTGELFF
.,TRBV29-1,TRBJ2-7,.,TGCAGCGTTGTAAGGGGGGGGGCCTACGAGCAGTACTTC,CSVVRGGAYEQYF
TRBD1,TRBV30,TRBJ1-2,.,TGTGCTTATTACGCGGGACAGGGAGAAGGCTACACCTTC,CAYYAGQGEGYTF
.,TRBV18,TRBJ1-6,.,TGTGCCAGCTCACCACGACAGCATGATTCACCCCTCCACTTT,CASSPRQHDSPLHF